The present T cell receptor (beta chain) was sequenced within a study of blood T cells in healthy people across ages (dated by TCRdb to between 2014 and 2017). As for the study more broadly: In model experiments, template switching captured roughly one uniquely barcoded TCR beta cDNA molecule for every two T cells. Donors were grouped into four age groups: young (average approximately 16 years), middle-aged (over 35), aged (around 66) and long-lived (roughly 80). Donors of different ages were randomly distributed across sequencing lanes to avoid experimental bias. Using deep sequencing normalized with unique cDNA molecular identifiers, the study measured how TCR beta repertoire diversity changes with age. For two donors (one aged 18 to 29 and one aged 80 or older), the study analyzed two additional independent replicas of 1 million unique cDNA reads from the same blood draw.

What the research found in general, with its limitations: Because donor CMV infection status was unknown, age-related changes in expanded clonotypes were potentially confounded. Observed TCR beta diversity per million T cells fell roughly linearly with age, and a significant reduction was already apparent by age around 39. Estimates of total diversity from one million sequenced T cells were regarded as lower bounds and underestimates. Because profiling used bulk unsorted PBMCs, naive and antigen-experienced compartments could not be compared conclusively. The long-lived group showed more naive CD4+ T cells, fewer expanded clones and increased TCR diversity than the aged group, suggesting age selection. Observed TCR beta diversity correlated strongly with the percentage of naive T cells measured by flow cytometry.

Systemically healthy Caucasian individuals from Russia, 39 in total and aged roughly 6 to 100 years, were included as donors. Approximately 11 milliliters of peripheral blood were drawn from each donor into EDTA-treated Vacutainer tubes. Ficoll-Paque density-gradient centrifugation was used to isolate PBMCs, with at least 6.5 million obtained per sample. Trizol reagent was used to extract total RNA from the PBMCs, yielding at least 6 micrograms per sample. For every donor, flow cytometry on a PBMC aliquot measured the percentage of naive CD45RAhigh/CD27high T cells. This clonotype occurred a few times. Which antigen it targets is not known. The input lacks base qualities; no much larger clone sits a single base away. The library came from 5' RACE. Sequenced on an Illumina HiSeq 2500. The second PCR ran for roughly 7 to 11 cycles and used a J-beta primer mix along with a sample-barcoded 5' primer. Each TCR beta cDNA molecule received a unique molecular identifier from a template-switch 5' adaptor carrying 12 random nucleotides. At least 2.5 million CDR3-containing paired-end reads were obtained from each sample. First-strand cDNA synthesis was performed from all RNA using the Mint cDNA synthesis kit, with priming by a TRBC-specific oligonucleotide. Following uracil-DNA glycosylase treatment, all cDNA underwent a first 18-cycle PCR with the universal primers M1SS and BC2_uni_R. Turning to the authors' computational methods: Normalization of each sample was performed by random selection of 1 million high-quality reads, each carrying a distinct molecular identifier. Reads sharing molecular identifiers were discarded rather than binned into consensus sequences. CDR3 identification, clonotype clustering and error correction used MiTCR with a Q25 quality threshold and the strictest error-elimination algorithm. Lower-bound total TCR beta diversity was estimated with a nonparametric unseen species model using Euler transformation. TCRdb itself trimmed the public reads at Q25 with fastp, ran MiXCR and retained productive beta chains. A single entry per CDR3 protein holds the most common genes and DNA from its merged rows. What appears here as the V and J calls and clone size reflects TCRdb's work, not the paper's. The sample table lists 600,000 to 800,000 distinct CDR3 sequences, about 50% of them with a count of one. The ten largest clonotypes hold around an eighth of the sample.

From the cysteine through the phenylalanine, the CDR3 covers 13 amino acids. Solely the CDR3 DNA is kept, with 39 bases framed from the first base. V gives up 3 bases and J gives up 5 bases, and the segment between their germline ends measures 9 bases. From a lookup of the germline V gene (reference sequence), CDR1 and CDR2 are SGHAT and FQDESV. This chain is built from TRBV11-1 and TRBJ2-3, with TRBD2 tentatively as D gene (6 bases match). The sequence derives from a woman of 80 years or more in good health. Sequenced input: blood. Here the CDR3 is given as CASSFWGEDTQYF. Here is the DNA: TGTGCCAGCAGCTTCTGGGGGGAAGATACGCAGTATTTT.